A selection of T cell receptor beta chains follows, all from one sample in a study of T cells in Graves' hyperthyroidism and ophthalmopathy. One entry per CDR3 protein, called by TCRdb with MiXCR from the multiplex PCR reads. The data contain 500,000 to 600,000 distinct CDR3 sequences, 15% to 20% of them singletons. Sequencing used blood. The source is a man aged 35-49 years with Graves' ophthalmopathy. Each CDR3 is given with its conserved first and last residue. Fields, in order: clone size, J gene, D gene, V gene, CDR3 DNA, CDR3 protein. A D gene is named only where the DNA matches it firmly. Size tells how often a clone was seen (once, few, many) or the class of an expanded clone, and some rows leave it out.

size: many
J: TRBJ2-1
D: TRBD2
V: TRBV7-9
DNA: TGTGCCAGCAGCCCAGGGAGGGCCGGGGAGCAGTTCTTC
CDR3: CASSPGRAGEQFF

size: few
J: TRBJ1-4
D: -
V: TRBV30
DNA: TGTGCCTGGAGTGCTCGAACCGGTCAGGGAAATGAAAAACTGTTTTTT
CDR3: CAWSARTGQGNEKLFF

size: many
J: TRBJ2-1
D: -
V: TRBV11-2
DNA: TGTGCCAGCAGCTCTACGTCCTATTTGGGGAATGAGCAGTTCTTC
CDR3: CASSSTSYLGNEQFF

size: many
J: TRBJ2-5
D: TRBD2
V: TRBV2
DNA: TGTGCCAGCAGTCCGGGACTACCAAGGAAGACCCAGTACTTC
CDR3: CASSPGLPRKTQYF

size: few
J: TRBJ2-2
D: TRBD1
V: TRBV18
DNA: TGTGCCAGCTCACCACGACAGGGGTGGACCGGGGAGCTGTTTTTT
CDR3: CASSPRQGWTGELFF

size: many
J: TRBJ2-3
D: -
V: TRBV11-2
DNA: TGTGCCAGCAGCTTAGAGGGTAGCATAAGCACAGATACGCAGTATTTT
CDR3: CASSLEGSISTDTQYF

size: many
J: TRBJ2-7
D: TRBD2
V: TRBV7-2
DNA: TGTGCCAGCAGCTCCGGACTAGCGGTCTACGAGCAGTACTTC
CDR3: CASSSGLAVYEQYF

size: -
J: TRBJ2-2
D: TRBD1
V: TRBV12-3/TRBV12-4
DNA: TGTGCCAGCAGTTCACCGGGACAGGGGCCCACCGGGGAGCTGTTTTTT
CDR3: CASSSPGQGPTGELFF

size: few
J: TRBJ2-7
D: -
V: TRBV10-3
DNA: TGTGCCATCAGTGACAGGGGCGAGTCCTACGAGCAGTACTTC
CDR3: CAISDRGESYEQYF

size: -
J: TRBJ1-4
D: TRBD1
V: TRBV28
DNA: TGTGCCAGCAGTTTAAAGGGGGCGCTTAAAACTAATGAAAAACTGTTTTTT
CDR3: CASSLKGALKTNEKLFF

size: -
J: TRBJ2-5
D: -
V: TRBV2
DNA: TGTGCCAGCAGTGGTGTAGTCCAAGAGACCCAGTACTTC
CDR3: CASSGVVQETQYF

size: few
J: TRBJ2-5
D: TRBD1
V: TRBV5-1
DNA: TGCGCCAGCAGCTTAACAGGGGGTTACGAGACCCAGTACTTC
CDR3: CASSLTGGYETQYF

size: many
J: TRBJ2-2
D: -
V: TRBV30
DNA: TGTGCCTGGAGTGGGGGGAACACCGGGGAGCTGTTTTTT
CDR3: CAWSGGNTGELFF

size: few
J: TRBJ1-4
D: TRBD1
V: TRBV7-8
DNA: TGTGCCAGCAGCCTGGACAGGACAGGGGGTAATGAAAAACTGTTTTTT
CDR3: CASSLDRTGGNEKLFF

size: -
J: TRBJ2-7
D: -
V: TRBV6-9
DNA: TGTGCCAGCAGTTACGATAGGACAGAGACCTACGAGCAGTACTTC
CDR3: CASSYDRTETYEQYF

size: -
J: TRBJ1-2
D: -
V: TRBV7-6
DNA: TGTGCCAGCAGCTTAGGTGGAGGGAAGGCCTATGGCTACACCTTC
CDR3: CASSLGGGKAYGYTF

size: many
J: TRBJ2-1
D: -
V: TRBV18
DNA: TGTGCCAGCTCACCACCAGCGCGGCATGAGCAGTTCTTC
CDR3: CASSPPARHEQFF

size: -
J: TRBJ1-2
D: TRBD1
V: TRBV2
DNA: TGTGCCAGCAGGGGGACAGTGAGTGGCTACACCTTC
CDR3: CASRGTVSGYTF

size: -
J: TRBJ1-1
D: TRBD1
V: TRBV29-1
DNA: TGCAGCGCCTACCTCCTTCGGACAGGGGACACTGAAGCTTTCTTT
CDR3: CSAYLLRTGDTEAFF

size: few
J: TRBJ2-1
D: -
V: TRBV12-3/TRBV12-4
DNA: TGTGCCAGCTCTGGTAGCAGCTCCTACAATGAGCAGTTCTTC
CDR3: CASSGSSSYNEQFF

size: many
J: TRBJ1-5
D: -
V: TRBV2
DNA: TGTGCCAGCCAGGGAGATAGCAATCAGCCCCAGCATTTT
CDR3: CASQGDSNQPQHF

size: -
J: TRBJ2-7
D: TRBD2
V: TRBV11-2
DNA: TGTGCCAGCAGCTTCTCAGCCGGGACTAGAGCCTACGAGCAGTACTTC
CDR3: CASSFSAGTRAYEQYF

size: -
J: TRBJ2-2
D: -
V: TRBV20-1
DNA: TGCAGTGCTAGGATCACCGGGGAGCTGTTTTTT
CDR3: CSARITGELFF

size: few
J: TRBJ2-7
D: -
V: TRBV20-1
DNA: TGCAGTGCTAGAGGCGACAGGTACTACGAGCAGTACTTC
CDR3: CSARGDRYYEQYF

size: many
J: TRBJ1-1
D: TRBD1
V: TRBV30
DNA: TGTGCCTGGCGGACAGGGGGTCTCACTGAAGCTTTCTTT
CDR3: CAWRTGGLTEAFF

size: -
J: TRBJ2-1
D: TRBD2
V: TRBV3-1
DNA: TGTGCCAGCAGCCAAGATGTGAGCGGGGTCAATGAGCAGTTCTTC
CDR3: CASSQDVSGVNEQFF

size: -
J: TRBJ1-5
D: -
V: TRBV6-1
DNA: TGTGCCAGCAGTAAAACGGGGTTGGAAGATCAGCCCCAGCATTTT
CDR3: CASSKTGLEDQPQHF

size: few
J: TRBJ2-3
D: -
V: TRBV9
DNA: TGTGCCAGCAGCGTCCGGGACCTCACAGATACGCAGTATTTT
CDR3: CASSVRDLTDTQYF

size: few
J: TRBJ2-1
D: -
V: TRBV20-1
DNA: TGCAGTGCTAGCGCGAGGTACGGGTACAGTGAGCAGTTCTTC
CDR3: CSASARYGYSEQFF